This T cell receptor beta chain is from a study of lymphopenia after photon versus proton radiotherapy. This clone was counted a single time. The table came from immunoSEQ multiplex PCR; TCRdb's copy has only in-frame clones and leaves some out. The table has 70,000 or so clones, under 95% seen once; the top ten hold 2.9%. Trimming pared 2 bases from V and 4 bases from J, leaving 18 bases between. The germline gives CDR1 LGHNA, CDR2 YNFKEQ. The CDR3 spans 17 residues. This clonotype was obtained from a woman aged 70-85 years with pancreatic cancer. This sequence joins TRBV4-2 and TRBJ2-1; weak D call: TRBD1 (6 bases). This sample comprised peripheral blood, obtained from a patient treated with photon-based radiotherapy. The chain's CDR3 is CASSQRDTGTVYNEQFF. Written as DNA, the CDR3 is TGTGCCAGCAGCCAAAGGGATACAGGGACGGTTTACAATGAGCAGTTCTTC.